The present entry profiles one TCR beta chain with its context. Its target is not known. This sample is drawn from a study of T cells in Graves' hyperthyroidism and ophthalmopathy. Study-level background: Peripheral blood was acquired at first diagnosis, ahead of any therapy whatsoever. Findings and caveats of the study: A model built on 13 V-J features separated ophthalmopathy from stable hyperthyroidism.

Germline assignment: CDR1 DFQATT and CDR2 SNEGSKA (reference sequence). V gave up 3 bases and J gave up 2 bases, with 17 bases separating them. CDR3 length equals 15 residues. Amplified TCR beta CDR3 regions came from RNA transcripts. The TCR CDR3 was amplified in a first-round RT-PCR using the HTBI primer set. TCRdb re-analysed the multiplex PCR reads in MiXCR, keeping a single row per CDR3 protein. The sample gives under 350,000 distinct CDR3 sequences, about a sixth of which show up once; approximately 60% is in the top ten. Patients having uncontrolled infection, another autoimmune disease, pregnancy or lactation were not included. Under 12 ml fresh peripheral blood yielded the PBMCs.

Specimen: blood. The J gene is TRBJ2-7, the V gene TRBV20-1; the D is unclear. This receptor was identified in a woman aged 55 to 70 with Graves' ophthalmopathy. The CDR3 loop is CSARRPSGLPYEQYF. CDR3 nucleotide sequence: TGCAGTGCTAGGAGACCCTCCGGGCTCCCCTACGAGCAGTACTTC.